A single sample is the source of the 28 T cell receptor beta chains below, sequenced in a study of T cell responses to AZD1222 COVID-19 vaccine. Sequencing was performed with immunoSEQ multiplex PCR; in TCRdb, only in-frame clones are kept and a portion is missing. Of some 150,000 clones listed, around nine tenths are singletons. Here the sequenced sample was peripheral blood, taken on day 0 of AZD1222 vaccination. All receptors derive from an adult in good health.

The rearrangement uses TRBV29-1 and TRBJ2-5; 10 nucleotides align to TRBD2. This CDR3 is built from 13 residues. V dropped 3 bases and J dropped 4; count of bases not matched to a gene: 2. The germline V gene has CDR1 SQVTM and CDR2 ANQGSEA. This CDR3 is CSVESSGGETQYF. CDR3 DNA sequence: TGCAGCGTTGAGTCTAGCGGGGGAGAGACCCAGTACTTC.

The chain links TRBV28 to TRBJ2-7; D is possibly TRBD1 or TRBD2 (6 bases each). V lost 8 bases and J lost 2, with 13 bases in between. The CDR3 is 13 amino acids. The germline CDR1 and CDR2 sequences are MDHEN and SYDVKM. The CDR3 spells CASLGGQTYEQYF. The CDR3, as DNA: TGTGCCAGCCTTGGGGGGCAGACCTACGAGCAGTACTTC.

This chain uses TRBV7-6 with TRBJ2-1, with D perhaps given as TRBD1 or TRBD2 (6 bases each). CDR1 and CDR2 from the germline V gene are SGHVS and FNYEAQ. V lost 5 bases to trimming and J lost 0 bases, with 17 bases between them. The CDR3 has 17 residues. CDR3 sequence: CASSPLGGTSSYNEQFF. In nucleotides, the CDR3 is TGTGCCAGCAGCCCCCTCGGAGGGACAAGCTCCTACAATGAGCAGTTCTTC.

The rearrangement links TRBV30 to TRBJ1-3; unclear D gene. CDR1 is GTSNPN, CDR2 SVGIG, per germline (reference sequence). Trimming pared 3 bases from V and 4 bases from J, leaving 4 bases between. The CDR3 has 11 residues. The DNA of the CDR3 is TGTGCCTGGAGCGCGGGAAACACCATATATTTT. Translated: CAWSAGNTIYF. Filled out from reference TRBV30 and TRBJ1-3, the complete variable domain reads SQTIHQWPATLVQPVGSPLSLECTVEGTSNPNLYWYRQAAGRGLQLLFYSVGIGQISSEVPQNLSASRPQDRQFILSSKKLLLSDSGFYLCAWSAGNTIYFGEGSWLTVV.

This rearrangement joins TRBV2 to TRBJ2-1; no reliable D call. V dropped 6 bases and J dropped 7 bases, with 13 bases sitting between them. There are 13 residues in the CDR3. Germline lookup yields CDR1 SNHLY and CDR2 FYNNEI. The CDR3 is CASSGIVGNEQFF. Here the CDR3 DNA reads TGTGCCAGCAGCGGCATTGTGGGTAATGAGCAGTTCTTC.

The chain links TRBV27 to TRBJ1-6; D remains unclear. Germline lookup yields CDR1 MNHEY and CDR2 SMNVEV (reference sequence). This CDR3 region has 18 residues. V lost 2 bases and J 0 bases, leaving 14 bases between the germline ends. The CDR3: CASSLLVTAGSYNSPLHF. In DNA form, the CDR3 reads TGTGCCAGCAGTTTACTCGTCACGGCCGGCTCCTATAATTCACCCCTCCACTTT.

This chain links TRBV25-1 with TRBJ1-5; TRBD1 agrees at 7 bases. CDR1 and CDR2 from the germline V gene are MGHDK and SYGVNS. The length of the CDR3 is 13 residues. J lost 5 bases, V lost 3 bases, and 1 base had no gene match. Here the CDR3 reads CASSDRGYQPQHF. DNA of the CDR3: TGTGCCAGCAGTGACAGGGGGTATCAGCCCCAGCATTTT. The full variable domain, its missing parts supplied by reference TRBV25-1 and TRBJ1-5, is EADIYQTPRYLVIGTGKKITLECSQTMGHDKMYWYQQDPGMELHLIHYSYGVNSTEKGDLSSESTVSRIRTEHFPLTLESARPSHTSQYLCASSDRGYQPQHFGDGTRLSIL.

The rearrangement links TRBV6-5 to TRBJ2-1, with 8 nucleotides matching TRBD2. Looked up from germline, CDR1 is MNHEY and CDR2 is SVGAGI. The CDR3 has 15 residues. The V and J ends lost 4 bases and 9 bases, in that order; junction bases with no gene match: 11. In nucleotides, the CDR3 is TGTGCCAGCAGTTGGGACCGGGAGGGCCTTACTGAGCAGTTCTTC. Translation gives CASSWDREGLTEQFF.

This chain's CDR3 is CASSLWGYTEAFF. The CDR3 region has the DNA TGTGCCAGCAGCCTTTGGGGTTACACTGAAGCTTTCTTT. This rearrangement joins TRBV3-1 (or the pseudogene TRBV3-2) to TRBJ1-1; D is uncertain. The CDR3 is made up of 13 amino acids. From germline, CDR1 is LGHDT and CDR2 YNNKEL (reference sequence). Trimming stripped 4 bases from V and 3 bases from J, with 9 bases between.

The V gene is TRBV5-1, the J gene TRBJ1-5; D gene unclear. The CDR3 sequence is 16 residues long. Germline V gene sequence: CDR1 SGHRS, CDR2 YFSETQ. Trimming took 0 bases from V and 4 from J, leaving 14 bases between them. The chain's CDR3 is CASSLDGRNLNQPQHF. The CDR3 nucleotides read TGCGCCAGCAGCTTGGATGGGAGGAACTTGAATCAGCCCCAGCATTTT. Complete variable domain (other parts from reference TRBV5-1 and TRBJ1-5): KAGVTQTPRYLIKTRGQQVTLSCSPISGHRSVSWYQQTPGQGLQFLFEYFSETQRNKGNFPGRFSGRQFSNSRSEMNVSTLELGDSALYLCASSLDGRNLNQPQHFGDGTRLSIL.

This clone is a singleton in its sample. The chain recombines TRBV9 with TRBJ1-3, with no clear D. Germline CDR1 and CDR2: SGDLS and YYNGEE. Trimming took 3 bases from V and 4 from J, leaving 8 bases between them. The length of the CDR3 is 13 residues. CDR3 bases: TGTGCCAGCAGCGAAATGGAGGGAAACACCATATATTTT. Translation gives CASSEMEGNTIYF.

The V gene is TRBV7-2, the J gene TRBJ2-4; 10 bases match TRBD1. The J segment lost 8 bases and the V segment lost 5 bases, leaving 12 bases of the junction unmatched. The CDR3 contains 16 residues. CDR1 is SGHTA and CDR2 is FQGNSA in the germline V gene. The chain's CDR3 is CASSPHPGQGWHIQYF. The CDR3 nucleotides read TGTGCCAGCAGCCCACATCCGGGACAGGGGTGGCACATTCAGTACTTC.

The V gene is TRBV25-1, the J gene TRBJ1-4, with D hard to call. Between the trimmed V and J ends, which lost 2 bases and 6 bases, there was a span of 7 bases. This CDR3 is built from 13 residues. Germline V lookup: CDR1 MGHDK, CDR2 SYGVNS. CDR3: CASSEPSDEKLFF. The CDR3 nucleotides are TGTGCCAGCAGTGAACCGAGTGATGAAAAACTGTTTTTT.

V is TRBV2 and J is TRBJ1-6; D unclear. V was clipped by 0 bases and J by 0 bases, with 18 bases between them. The CDR3 is 20 amino acids. Germline V lookup: CDR1 SNHLY, CDR2 FYNNEI. The CDR3 region has the DNA TGTGCCAGCAGTGAAGCAACGGTTTTGCCATCGAGCTCCTATAATTCACCCCTCCACTTT. It encodes CASSEATVLPSSSYNSPLHF.

The chain carries TRBV24-1 and TRBJ2-3; 8 nucleotides align to TRBD1. Per germline, CDR1 KGHDR and CDR2 SFDVKD. V shed 2 bases, J shed 5 bases, and the junction held 5 bases outside the gene matches. The CDR3 length is 15 residues. The CDR3 DNA sequence: TGTGCCACCAGTGATTCCGGACAGGGTGGAGATACGCAGTATTTT. Its translation: CATSDSGQGGDTQYF.

The rearrangement uses TRBV5-1 and TRBJ2-5; 10 bases are a match to TRBD2. The CDR3 extends over 16 amino acids. The junction had 8 bases not matched to a gene; V was cut back by 1 base and J by 5 bases. Germline V lookup: CDR1 SGHRS, CDR2 YFSETQ. CDR3 sequence: CASSLRGTSVYETQYF. CDR3 coding DNA: TGCGCCAGCAGCTTGCGAGGGACTAGCGTTTACGAGACCCAGTACTTC.

This sequence joins TRBV19 and TRBJ1-1; 8 bases align to TRBD1. J lost 1 base, V lost 4 bases, and 8 bases had no gene match. Germline V gene data show CDR1 as LNHDA and CDR2 as SQIVND (reference sequence). The CDR3 has 16 amino acids. For the CDR3, the DNA is TGTGCCAGTAGTACCAGACAGGGGTGGCGGAACACTGAAGCTTTCTTT. Its protein product is CASSTRQGWRNTEAFF. The whole variable domain, remainder taken from reference TRBV19 and TRBJ1-1, is DGGITQSPKYLFRKEGQNVTLSCEQNLNHDAMYWYRQDPGQGLRLIYYSQIVNDFQKGDIAEGYSVSREKKESFPLTVTSAQKNPTAFYLCASSTRQGWRNTEAFFGQGTRLTVV.

The J gene is TRBJ2-1, the V gene TRBV5-1; D is unresolved. The CDR3 is made up of 15 amino acids. Germline CDR1 SGHRS, CDR2 YFSETQ. V was cut by 0 bases and J by 0 bases, with 7 bases left in between. DNA of the CDR3: TGCGCCAGCAGCTTGGCTCACAGCTCCTACAATGAGCAGTTCTTC. It codes for CASSLAHSSYNEQFF.

This clone was seen a handful of times. The rearrangement uses TRBV6-1 and TRBJ1-2; D uncertain. V was shortened by 2 bases and J by 8 bases, with 15 bases between the two germline ends. This CDR3 is built from 14 residues. The germline V gene has CDR1 MNHNS and CDR2 SASEGT. CDR3 coding DNA: TGTGCCAGCAGTGAATCGGTACCCCTAATGGGCTACACCTTC. Translating it yields CASSESVPLMGYTF.

This clone is a singleton in its sample. This rearrangement joins TRBV7-2 to TRBJ1-1, with unresolved D. The CDR3 covers 14 residues. Per germline, CDR1 SGHTA and CDR2 FQGNSA. The V and J ends lost 1 base and 0 bases respectively, with 6 bases between them. CDR3 nucleotides: TGTGCCAGCAGCTTAGGTTATATGAACACTGAAGCTTTCTTT. This translates into CASSLGYMNTEAFF. Looking up the rest from reference TRBV7-2 and TRBJ1-1 gives the full variable domain: GAGVSQSPSNKVTEKGKDVELRCDPISGHTALYWYRQSLGQGLEFLIYFQGNSAPDKSGLPSDRFSAERTGGSVSTLTIQRTQQEDSAVYLCASSLGYMNTEAFFGQGTRLTVV.

The rearrangement joins TRBV2 to TRBJ2-5; D possibly matches TRBD1 or TRBD2 (5 bases each). CDR1 and CDR2 (germline): SNHLY, FYNNEI. V lost 3 bases and J 0 bases, leaving 11 bases between the germline ends. The length of the CDR3 is 15 residues. DNA for the CDR3: TGTGCCAGCAGTGAGGCCCCGGGACACCAAGAGACCCAGTACTTC. Its protein is CASSEAPGHQETQYF. The full variable domain, in which reference TRBV2 and TRBJ2-5 provide the parts outside the CDR3, is EPEVTQTPSHQVTQMGQEVILRCVPISNHLYFYWYRQILGQKVEFLVSFYNNEISEKSEIFDDQFSVERPDGSNFTLKIRSTKLEDSAMYFCASSEAPGHQETQYFGPGTRLLVL.

This clone was found a few times. The chain has TRBV20-1 and TRBJ2-1; D unclear. The CDR3 has 10 amino acids. Germline CDR1 and CDR2: DFQATT and SNEGSKA (reference sequence). Trimming stripped 2 bases from V and 7 bases from J, with 3 bases between. The CDR3 spells CSARMNEQFF. As DNA, the CDR3 is TGCAGTGCTAGAATGAATGAGCAGTTCTTC.

The rearrangement links TRBV18 to TRBJ2-3; D uncertain. The CDR3 length is 14 residues. CDR1 and CDR2 from the germline V gene are KGHSH and LQKENI. V lost 3 bases and J 6 bases, leaving 13 bases between the germline ends. DNA for the CDR3: TGTGCCAGCTCACCCCTTGGGTCGGCTGATACGCAGTATTTT. Translating gives CASSPLGSADTQYF.

The sample holds one count of this clone. This chain links TRBV30 with TRBJ1-2; no reliable D call. The CDR3 contains 15 residues. V was cut by 5 bases and J by 2 bases, with 18 bases left in between. In germline, CDR1 is GTSNPN, CDR2 SVGIG (reference sequence). The CDR3 nucleotides read TGTGCCTGGTCCGCAGCCGACCCTGGCAACTATGGCTACACCTTC. Translating it yields CAWSAADPGNYGYTF.

The V gene is TRBV19, the J gene TRBJ2-5, with TRBD2 matching over 10 bases. Germline V gene data show CDR1 as LNHDA and CDR2 as SQIVND (reference sequence). The CDR3 length is 16 residues. The junction had 7 bases not matched to a gene; V was cut back by 5 bases and J by 1 base. The DNA for the CDR3 is TGTGCCAGTAGTTCTGGGACTAGCGCCGTCCAAGAGACCCAGTACTTC. Protein sequence: CASSSGTSAVQETQYF.

V gene TRBV5-5 combines with J gene TRBJ1-1; 10 positions match TRBD1. This CDR3 region has 14 residues. Per germline, CDR1 SGHKS and CDR2 YYEKEE (reference sequence). The V gene end was trimmed by 6 bases and the J gene end by 0 bases; junction bases not matched to a gene: 2. The CDR3 nucleotides are TGTGCCAGCAAGGGACAGGGGATGAACACTGAAGCTTTCTTT. Translation: CASKGQGMNTEAFF.

The rearrangement links TRBV4-2 to TRBJ1-5; D is possibly TRBD1 (6 bases). Germline CDR1 and CDR2: LGHNA and YNFKEQ. The length of the CDR3 is 15 residues. The germline V and J ends were trimmed by 3 bases and 0 bases, with 9 bases remaining between them. The CDR3 loop is CASSQDRDSNQPQHF. The CDR3 bases are TGTGCCAGCAGCCAGGACAGAGATAGCAATCAGCCCCAGCATTTT.

The rearrangement joins TRBV12-3 or TRBV12-4 to TRBJ1-1, with no clear D. The germline V and J ends were trimmed by 5 bases and 1 base, with 8 bases remaining between them. The CDR3 length is 13 residues. CDR3: CASSRRQNTEAFF. DNA for the CDR3: TGTGCCAGCAGTCGCAGACAGAACACTGAAGCTTTCTTT.